The clone carrying this T cell receptor (beta chain) was recorded at least ten times. Antigen: not known. The CDR3 length is 11 residues. Trimming took off 1 base at V and 10 bases at J, with 4 bases between the two ends. Germline V gene lookup returns CDR1 KGHDR and CDR2 SFDVKD. This entry is derived from a study of CD8 T cells in ankylosing spondylitis. Study-wide findings and caveats: Among TCR beta sequences, a motif of several highly homologous variants appeared characteristic of ankylosing spondylitis blood.

TCRdb redid the calling of the 5' RACE reads with MiXCR, one entry per CDR3 protein. The repertoire includes just under 550,000 distinct CDR3 sequences, about 13% of them detected once, and about 6.8% sits in the top ten. The J gene is TRBJ2-1, the V gene TRBV24-1; the D is unclear. The TCR originated in a male donor with ankylosing spondylitis. Source material: blood, either unsorted or a sorted T cell fraction (not recorded which). CDR3 in DNA: TGTGCCACCAGTGATTTAAAGGAGCAGTTCTTC. Amino acid sequence: CATSDLKEQFF.